The TCR beta chain described here comes from a study of blood T cell repertoires in COVID-19. Study summary: The origin of the acute and convalescent COVID-19 samples was the United States, Italy and Spain.

The method was immunoSEQ multiplex PCR; TCRdb's version includes in-frame clones alone and lacks a portion of them. The sample has approximately 300,000 clones, approximately 90% seen once. During active infection, Seattle patients enrolled and were then monitored through disease. The junction had 7 bases not matched to a gene; V was cut back by 7 bases and J by 0 bases. CDR3 size: 16 residues. In germline, CDR1 is SNHLY, CDR2 FYNNEI. The chain is built from TRBV2 and TRBJ1-5, with TRBD1 matching over 9 bases. Sequencing used peripheral blood. The receptor was isolated from a woman in her twenties or thirties with COVID-19, enrolled during active disease. CDR3 loop: CASTWGTGSSNQPQHF. As DNA, the CDR3 is TGTGCCAGCACCTGGGGGACAGGGAGTAGCAATCAGCCCCAGCATTTT.